The clone carrying this TCR beta chain showed up just once. CDR1 and CDR2 (germline): MDHEN, SYDVKM. Trimming shortened V by 6 bases and J by 6 bases, and 12 bases separated the two germline ends. This CDR3 is built from 12 residues. The data originate from a study of cytotoxic CD8 clonotypes in ibrutinib-treated CLL. Clones were read by immunoSEQ multiplex PCR, and TCRdb kept only the in-frame ones, dropping some. The sample holds some 130,000 clones, about 70% seen once. Sequencing was performed on PBMCs, taken after 24 months of ibrutinib treatment. The sequence was collected from a human donor with chronic lymphocytic leukemia. This chain links TRBV28 with TRBJ2-7; D ambiguous. The CDR3 loop is CASRPPMGEQYF. Written as DNA, the CDR3 is TGTGCCAGCAGGCCCCCTATGGGCGAGCAGTACTTC.